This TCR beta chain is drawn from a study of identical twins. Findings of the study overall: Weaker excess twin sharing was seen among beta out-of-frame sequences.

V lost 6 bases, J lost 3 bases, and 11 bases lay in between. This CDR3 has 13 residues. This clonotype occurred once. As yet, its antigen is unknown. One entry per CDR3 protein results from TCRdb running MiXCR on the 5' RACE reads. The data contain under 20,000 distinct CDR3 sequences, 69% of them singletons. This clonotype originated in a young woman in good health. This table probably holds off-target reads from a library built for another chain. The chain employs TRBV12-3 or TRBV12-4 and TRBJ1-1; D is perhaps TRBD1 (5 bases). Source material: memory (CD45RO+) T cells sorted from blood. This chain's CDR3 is CASSRDLYTEAFF. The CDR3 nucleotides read TGTGCCAGCAGCCGGGACCTCTACACTGAAGCTTTCTTT.